These T cell receptor beta chains were read from a single sample in a study of beta chain features in type 1 diabetes. Assay: immunoSEQ multiplex PCR; the TCRdb copy retains only in-frame clones and omits some. The table records 500,000 to 800,000 clones, about an eighth of them present only once. The specimen sequenced was naive CD4+ T cells from blood. Receptors were obtained from a young man with type 1 diabetes. CDR3s include the opening cysteine and the closing phenylalanine or tryptophan. Fields, in order: D gene, V gene, clone size, J gene, CDR3 DNA, CDR3 protein. A D gene is named only where the DNA matches it firmly. Size tells how often a clone was seen (once, few, many) or the class of an expanded clone, and some rows leave it out.

TRBD1	TRBV6-5	NA	TRBJ1-5	TGTGCCAGCAGTTACTCGGGACAGTCTTGGCAGCCCCAGCATTTT	CASSYSGQSWQPQHF
NA	TRBV29-1	few	TRBJ2-1	TGCAGCGTTGATAGCCAGTACAATGAGCAGTTCTTC	CSVDSQYNEQFF
NA	TRBV28	NA	TRBJ2-7	TGTGCCACTCTCCAGGGGACCCTCGTCGGCGAGCAGTACTTC	CATLQGTLVGEQYF
TRBD1	TRBV29-1	few	TRBJ2-7	TGCAGTTTCGCCCACGGGACAGGGCTCAACGAGCAGTACTTC	CSFAHGTGLNEQYF
NA	TRBV21-1	NA	TRBJ2-5	TGTGCCAGCAACCGGGGTGCTCTTGGCGGATTCCTTCAAGAGACCCAGTACTTC	CASNRGALGGFLQETQYF
TRBD1	TRBV30	few	TRBJ1-4	TGTGCCTGGAGTGGAACAGGGGCGGCTGAAAAACTGTTTTTT	CAWSGTGAAEKLFF
NA	TRBV2	NA	TRBJ2-2	TGTGCCAGCAGGGTCCTAGGCAGCGACGGGGAGCTGTTTTTT	CASRVLGSDGELFF
NA	TRBV11-2	few	TRBJ1-2	TGTGCCAGCAGAACGGACGGAACCTATGGCTACACCTTC	CASRTDGTYGYTF
NA	TRBV27	NA	TRBJ2-6	TGTGCCAGCAGTTTGCGGCGCGTTACCTCTGGGGCCAACGTCCTGACTTTC	CASSLRRVTSGANVLTF
TRBD1	TRBV30	few	TRBJ2-6	TGTGCCTGGAGTAGGGACAGGACAGGCGAGACTGGGGCCAACGTCCTGACTTTC	CAWSRDRTGETGANVLTF
NA	TRBV5-4	few	TRBJ2-1	TGTGCCAGCAGCCTCCAGGAGGGGATTGAGCAGTTCTTC	CASSLQEGIEQFF
NA	TRBV30	few	TRBJ2-5	TGTGCCTGGAGTGGGGCCCCTGAGACCCAGTACTTC	CAWSGAPETQYF
TRBD1	TRBV5-1	NA	TRBJ2-7	TGCGCCAGCAGCTTGGGGGCCGACAGGGCCTACGAGCAGTACTTC	CASSLGADRAYEQYF
TRBD2	TRBV7-8	NA	TRBJ2-1	TGTGCCAGCAGCCGGGGGAGGGACCGGAGGTCCTACAATGAGCAGTTCTTC	CASSRGRDRRSYNEQFF
TRBD1	TRBV7-9	few	TRBJ2-7	TGTGCCAGCAGCCCATGGGACAGGGGGCGGGAGCAGTACTTC	CASSPWDRGREQYF
NA	TRBV11-3	NA	TRBJ1-1	TGTGCTTCTAGGGCAGGGGAGACTGAAGCTTTCTTT	CASRAGETEAFF
NA	TRBV2	NA	TRBJ2-3	TGTGCCAGCGGGGCACTAGCTCAGACCGGCGGTACGCAGTATTTT	CASGALAQTGGTQYF
TRBD1	TRBV2	NA	TRBJ2-1	TGTGCCAGCGGGGGACAGGGTCCGACCTCCTACAATGAGCAGTTCTTC	CASGGQGPTSYNEQFF
NA	TRBV4-3	few	TRBJ2-4	TGCGCCAGCAGCCAAGATCTCGGGGGAGCCAAAAACATTCAGTACTTC	CASSQDLGGAKNIQYF
NA	TRBV11-2	few	TRBJ2-7	TGTGCCAGCAGCTCAAAAGTGTTCCCTACTCACGAGCAGTACTTC	CASSSKVFPTHEQYF
NA	TRBV6-1	few	TRBJ1-6	TGTGCCAGCAGTTTACCGACAGGTCTAAATTCACCCCTCCACTTT	CASSLPTGLNSPLHF
TRBD1	TRBV14	few	TRBJ2-4	TGTGCCAGCAGCCAAGAATGGGGAACCCAGGGGGTTGACATTCAGTACTTC	CASSQEWGTQGVDIQYF
NA	TRBV5-4	NA	TRBJ2-1	TGTGCCAGCAGCCTGGGAGGGGACAGATACAATGAGCAGTTCTTC	CASSLGGDRYNEQFF
NA	TRBV6-6	NA	TRBJ1-1	TGTGCCAGCAGTTACGGTCCAGGGGAGGGGACTGAAGCTTTCTTT	CASSYGPGEGTEAFF
NA	TRBV5-1	NA	TRBJ2-7	TGCGCCAGCAGCTTGAACTTCCCAGCGAGCTCCTACGAGCAGTACTTC	CASSLNFPASSYEQYF
NA	TRBV13	NA	TRBJ1-2	TGTGCCAGCAGCAATTTGGGACTGAAACTTGGGGGCTACACCTTC	CASSNLGLKLGGYTF
TRBD1	TRBV15	few	TRBJ1-1	TGTGCCACCAGCAGAGGATCGGGACAGGGAGGCACTGAAGCTTTCTTT	CATSRGSGQGGTEAFF
NA	TRBV4-3	NA	TRBJ2-5	TGCGCCAGCAGCCAAGGGGACACTCCCCAAGAGACCCAGTACTTC	CASSQGDTPQETQYF
NA	TRBV29-1	NA	TRBJ1-5	TGCAGCGTTGAAAATGGGGGGCCCCGGCGTCAGCCCCAGCATTTT	CSVENGGPRRQPQHF
NA	TRBV30	few	TRBJ1-5	TGTGCCTGGAGTGTACTCAGCAGTCAGCCCCAGCATTTT	CAWSVLSSQPQHF
NA	TRBV7-9	few	TRBJ1-5	TGTACACCCCCGGGGCCTTATAGCAATCAGCCCCAGCATTTT	CTPPGPYSNQPQHF
NA	TRBV5-1	few	TRBJ2-7	TGCGCCAGCAGCTTGGATCCGGTAACCTACGAGCAGTACTTC	CASSLDPVTYEQYF
NA	TRBV7-3	few	TRBJ2-1	TGTGCCAGCAGCCCTACCGGCAATGAGCAGTTCTTC	CASSPTGNEQFF
NA	TRBV5-1	NA	TRBJ1-5	TGCGCCAGCAGATGGGGAGAGGGCAATCAGCCCCAGCATTTT	CASRWGEGNQPQHF
NA	TRBV4-1	NA	TRBJ2-2	TGCGCCAGCAGCCAAGATTTTAGGGCAAGCACCGGGGAGCTGTTTTTT	CASSQDFRASTGELFF
NA	TRBV9	few	TRBJ2-5	TGTGCCAGCAGTACAGGGCGGGAGACCCAGTACTTC	CASSTGRETQYF
NA	TRBV6-6	few	TRBJ1-5	TGTGCCAGCAGGCGGGGGCAAAGCAATCAGCCCCAGCATTTT	CASRRGQSNQPQHF
TRBD1	TRBV19	few	TRBJ1-2	TGTGCCAGTAGTATATCCTGGACAGGGGATGGCTACACCTTC	CASSISWTGDGYTF
TRBD1	TRBV11-2	NA	TRBJ2-7	TGTGCCAGCAGCCCCCTGACAGGGGCTCTTTTCGAGCAGTACTTC	CASSPLTGALFEQYF